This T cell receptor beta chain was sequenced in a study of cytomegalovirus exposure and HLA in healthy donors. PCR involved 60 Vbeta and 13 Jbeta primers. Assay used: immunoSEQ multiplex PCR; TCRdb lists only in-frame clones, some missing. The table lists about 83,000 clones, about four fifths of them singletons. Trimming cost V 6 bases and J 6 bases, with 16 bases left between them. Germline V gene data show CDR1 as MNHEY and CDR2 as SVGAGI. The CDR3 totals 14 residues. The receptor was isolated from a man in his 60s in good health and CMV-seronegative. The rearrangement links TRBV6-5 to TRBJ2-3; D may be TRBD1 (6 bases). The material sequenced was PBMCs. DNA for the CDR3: TGTGCCAGCAGGGGGGCCTCCGATGTGGATACGCAGTATTTT. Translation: CASRGASDVDTQYF.